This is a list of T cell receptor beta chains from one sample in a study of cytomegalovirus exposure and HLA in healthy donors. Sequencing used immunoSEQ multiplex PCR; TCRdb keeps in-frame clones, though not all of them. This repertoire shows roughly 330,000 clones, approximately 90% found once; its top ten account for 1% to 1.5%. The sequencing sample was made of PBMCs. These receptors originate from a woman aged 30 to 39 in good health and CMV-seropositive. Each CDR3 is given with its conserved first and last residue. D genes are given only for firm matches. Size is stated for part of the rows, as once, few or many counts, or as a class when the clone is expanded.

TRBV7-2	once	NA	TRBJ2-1	TGTGCCAGCAGCTTAGGGGGCCTGAACAATGAGCAGTTCTTC	CASSLGGLNNEQFF
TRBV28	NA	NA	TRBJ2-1	TGTGCCAGCAGCCCGAGCACGAGCTCCTACAATGAGCAGTTCTTC	CASSPSTSSYNEQFF
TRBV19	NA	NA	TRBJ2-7	TGTGCCAGTAGTAAAGGAGGGAGTTCCTACGAGCAGTACTTC	CASSKGGSSYEQYF
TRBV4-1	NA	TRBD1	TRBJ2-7	TGCGCCAGCAGCCAAGGGGACAGGGGGTCCTACGAGCAGTACTTC	CASSQGDRGSYEQYF
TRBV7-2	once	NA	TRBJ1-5	TGTGCCAGCAGCTCCGACCTCAGGGGTCCGCGGCCCCAGCATTTT	CASSSDLRGPRPQHF
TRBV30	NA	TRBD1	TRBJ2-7	TGTGCCTGGAGTGCGGACAGGGGGGTCTACGAGCAGTACTTC	CAWSADRGVYEQYF
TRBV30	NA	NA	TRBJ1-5	TGTGCCTGGAGTGGGGCAGTACCCAATCAGCCCCAGCATTTT	CAWSGAVPNQPQHF
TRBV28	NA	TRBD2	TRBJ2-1	TGTGCCAGCAGTTTATTGGGACTAGCAACCTACAATGAGCAGTTCTTC	CASSLLGLATYNEQFF
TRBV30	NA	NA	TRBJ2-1	TGTGCCTGGAGTGTATCAGTACCCCTCCGATATAATGAGCAGTTCTTC	CAWSVSVPLRYNEQFF
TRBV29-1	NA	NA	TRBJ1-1	TGCAGCGTCGGGGGGGGCCCTGAAGCTTTCTTT	CSVGGGPEAFF
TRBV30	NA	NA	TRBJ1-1	TGTGCCTGGATCCTTGGGGGGGGAAGGGTTTCTGAAGCTTTCTTT	CAWILGGGRVSEAFF
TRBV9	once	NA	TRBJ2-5	TGTGCCAGCAGCGTATATGGGGGCCAAGAGACCCAGTACTTC	CASSVYGGQETQYF
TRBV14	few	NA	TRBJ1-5	TGTGCCAGCAGCCGGGGGGGGACACAGCCCCAGCATTTT	CASSRGGTQPQHF
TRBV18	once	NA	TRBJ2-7	TGTGCCAGCTCACCCGGATCAACCTACGAGCAGTACTTC	CASSPGSTYEQYF
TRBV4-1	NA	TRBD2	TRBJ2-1	TGCGCCAGCAGCCAAGCTGGACTAGCGGGAGGTAGCTCCTACAATGAGCAGTTCTTC	CASSQAGLAGGSSYNEQFF
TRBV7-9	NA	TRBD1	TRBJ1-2	TGTGCCAGCAGCTTCAAGACAGGGGGGGATAACTATGGCTACACCTTC	CASSFKTGGDNYGYTF
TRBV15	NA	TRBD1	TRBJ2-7	TGTGCCACCAGCGTAACGGGACAGCCGTACGAGCAGTACTTC	CATSVTGQPYEQYF
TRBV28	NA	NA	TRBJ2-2	TGTGCCAGCAGTTTATCCAGCGGAGTTACCGGGGAGCTGTTTTTT	CASSLSSGVTGELFF
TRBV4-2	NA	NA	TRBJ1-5	TGTGCCAGCAGACGGCTGCCGGACCAGCCCCAGCATTTT	CASRRLPDQPQHF
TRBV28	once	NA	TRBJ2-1	TGTGCCAGCAGTTACGGCAACTACAATGAGCAGTTCTTC	CASSYGNYNEQFF
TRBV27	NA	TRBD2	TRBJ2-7	TGTGCCAGCCGAGGCGCGGGGGCCTACGAGCAGTACTTC	CASRGAGAYEQYF
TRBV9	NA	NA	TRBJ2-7	TGTGCCAGCAGCCCCCCATCATCCTACGAGCAGTACTTC	CASSPPSSYEQYF
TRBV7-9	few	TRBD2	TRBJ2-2	TGTGCCAGCAGCTCGGGACTAGCGGGAGCCACCGGGGAGCTGTTTTTT	CASSSGLAGATGELFF
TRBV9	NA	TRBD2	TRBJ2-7	TGTGCCAGCAGCGTTGGGGCTAGCGGGAGCTACGAGCAGTACTTC	CASSVGASGSYEQYF
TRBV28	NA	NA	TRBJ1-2	TGTGCCAGCAGTTTAACGATGGGGGGCTCGGACTATGGCTACACCTTC	CASSLTMGGSDYGYTF
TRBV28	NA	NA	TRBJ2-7	TGTGCCAGCAGTTTTGCAGGGGAGGGGGAGAATCAGCAGTACTTC	CASSFAGEGENQQYF
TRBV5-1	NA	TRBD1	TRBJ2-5	TGCGCCAGCAGAGCGGACAGGGGAGGACAAGAGACCCAGTACTTC	CASRADRGGQETQYF
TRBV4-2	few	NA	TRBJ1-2	TGTGCCAGCAGCCCGGGCGGTTTTGGGGGTTATGGCTACACCTTC	CASSPGGFGGYGYTF
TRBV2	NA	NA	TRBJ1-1	TGTGCCAGCAGTGAGCCAAGTACCACTGAAGCTTTCTTT	CASSEPSTTEAFF
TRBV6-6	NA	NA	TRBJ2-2	TGTGCGGTGTTAGCGAACACCGGGGAGCTGTTTTTT	CAVLANTGELFF
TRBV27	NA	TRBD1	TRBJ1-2	TGTGCCAGCAGTCCCGGACAGGCTAACTATGGCTACACCTTC	CASSPGQANYGYTF
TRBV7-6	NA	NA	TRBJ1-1	TGTGCCAGCAGCTTAAGGACATCCCAAACCATGAACACTGAAGCTTTCTTT	CASSLRTSQTMNTEAFF
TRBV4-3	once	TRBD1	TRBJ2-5	TGCGCCAGCAGCCAAGGAGGGGGCGAGACCCAGTACTTC	CASSQGGGETQYF
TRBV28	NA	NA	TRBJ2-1	TGTGCCAGCAGTTTTGTAGGGGAGCAGTTCTTC	CASSFVGEQFF
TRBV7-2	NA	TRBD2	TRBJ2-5	TGTGCCAGCAGCAAAGAAGGTAGCGGGAGGGAGACCCAGTACTTC	CASSKEGSGRETQYF